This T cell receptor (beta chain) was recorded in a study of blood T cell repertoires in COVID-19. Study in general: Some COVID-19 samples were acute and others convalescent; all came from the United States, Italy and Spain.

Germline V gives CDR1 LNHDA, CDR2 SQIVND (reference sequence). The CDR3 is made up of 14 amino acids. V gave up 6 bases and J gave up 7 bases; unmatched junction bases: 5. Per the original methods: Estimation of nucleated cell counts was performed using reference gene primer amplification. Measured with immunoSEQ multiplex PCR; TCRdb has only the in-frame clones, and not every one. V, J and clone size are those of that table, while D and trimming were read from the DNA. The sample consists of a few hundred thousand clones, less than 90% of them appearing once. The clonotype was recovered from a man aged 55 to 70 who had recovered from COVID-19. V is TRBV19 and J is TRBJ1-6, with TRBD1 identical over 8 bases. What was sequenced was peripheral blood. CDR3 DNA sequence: TGTGCCAGTAGGACGGACAGGGTGAATTCACCCCTCCACTTT. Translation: CASRTDRVNSPLHF.